This paragraph reports one TCR beta chain. These data come from a study of control samples from healthy donors and cancer patients. Germline V CDR1 and CDR2: SGHNT, YYREEE (reference sequence). The CDR3 covers 15 residues. With V trimmed by 6 bases and J by 2 bases, 9 bases remained unmatched. Using immunoSEQ multiplex PCR, the repertoire was profiled, and TCRdb retains in-frame clones only, with some absent. The repertoire includes approximately 150,000 clones, 92% of them detected once, and roughly 0.7% sits in the top ten. Specimen: blood. This chain uses TRBV5-4 with TRBJ2-7; 9 nucleotides line up with TRBD2. This TCR was sampled from a woman aged 25 to 39 in good health. The chain's CDR3 is CASTLGLAGTYEQYF. CDR3 nucleotide sequence: TGTGCCAGCACCCTGGGCCTAGCGGGAACCTACGAGCAGTACTTC.